The clone carrying this T cell receptor beta chain came up many times. Compared with germline, one end of the junction differs, possibly owing to a read error. The sample belongs to a study of T cells in Graves' hyperthyroidism and ophthalmopathy. Amplified TCR beta CDR3 regions derived from RNA transcripts. First-round RT-PCR targeting the TCR CDR3 was performed with the HTBI primer set. From the multiplex PCR reads, TCRdb called clonotypes with MiXCR, one entry per CDR3 protein. The repertoire consists of 350,000 or so distinct CDR3 sequences, with roughly 18% occurring once and the leading ten covering around 16%. This receptor was taken from a woman aged 40 to 49 with Graves' ophthalmopathy. The specimen sequenced was blood.

The CDR3 region has the DNA TGTGCCAGTAGTCCGGGACCGCTAAGATCTGGTAACACCATATATTTT. Translating it yields CASSPGPLRSGNTIYF. This rearrangement joins TRBV19 to TRBJ1-3; D is perhaps TRBD1 (5 bases). CDR3 length: 16 residues. Per the germline V gene, CDR1 is LNHDA and CDR2 is SQIVND (reference sequence).